Below, 2 T cell receptor beta chains from the same sample are listed, as sequenced in a study of shared clonotypes between healthy human individuals. TCRdb's table, derived via immunoSEQ multiplex PCR, lists solely in-frame clones and lacks some. The data contain roughly 300,000 clones, less than 75% of them seen just once; the ten biggest clones take up about 10%. Sequenced sample: memory CD4+ T cells sorted from blood. As to subset: CD45RA-negative fraction. The receptor source for this set is a man aged 25 to 40 in good health.

This clone was counted between two and nine times. The J gene is TRBJ2-7, the V gene TRBV28; TRBD2 matches at 11 bases. V was pared by 3 bases and J by 0 bases, with 7 bases of the junction left unmatched. This CDR3 is 17 amino acids long. Germline CDR1 and CDR2: MDHEN and SYDVKM. The CDR3 reads CASSFPGLADNSYEQYF. The CDR3 nucleotides read TGTGCCAGCAGTTTCCCGGGACTAGCGGACAACTCCTACGAGCAGTACTTC.

The V gene is TRBV6-6, the J gene TRBJ2-5; 7 bases agree with TRBD1. Germline trimming cut 6 bases from V and 3 bases from J; bases unmatched to any gene: 13. This CDR3 is 16 amino acids long. CDR1 is MNHNY, CDR2 SVGAGI, per germline (reference sequence). As DNA, the CDR3 is TGTGCCAGCAGCTCCGGGACAGCGACACAAAAAGAGACCCAGTACTTC. Residues: CASSSGTATQKETQYF.